This T cell receptor (beta chain) was identified during a study of blood T cell repertoires in COVID-19. Overall study: Some COVID-19 samples were acute and others convalescent; all came from the United States, Italy and Spain. The cDNA or gDNA used as material had been derived from T cells, B-cell-depleted T cells, or PBMCs.

As regards this clone: The same CDR3 arises from other DNA sequences in this sample as well.

In the original processing: The authors estimated nucleated cell counts from reference gene primer amplification. Clones were read by immunoSEQ multiplex PCR, and TCRdb kept only the in-frame ones, dropping some. D and trimming were read from the DNA, whereas the V and J calls and clone size are those reported in that table. Here the sample spans a few hundred thousand clones, about four fifths being singletons. Germline CDR1 and CDR2: SNHLY and FYNNEI. J lost 4 bases, V lost 4 bases, and 1 base had no gene match. The CDR3 spans 12 residues. The sequenced sample consisted of peripheral blood. The sequence came from a woman aged 35 to 49 who had recovered from COVID-19. The gene calls are TRBV2 and TRBJ2-7, with TRBD1 matching 7 bases. The CDR3 sequence is CASSGTGYEQYF. DNA of the CDR3: TGTGCCAGCAGTGGGACAGGATACGAGCAGTACTTC.